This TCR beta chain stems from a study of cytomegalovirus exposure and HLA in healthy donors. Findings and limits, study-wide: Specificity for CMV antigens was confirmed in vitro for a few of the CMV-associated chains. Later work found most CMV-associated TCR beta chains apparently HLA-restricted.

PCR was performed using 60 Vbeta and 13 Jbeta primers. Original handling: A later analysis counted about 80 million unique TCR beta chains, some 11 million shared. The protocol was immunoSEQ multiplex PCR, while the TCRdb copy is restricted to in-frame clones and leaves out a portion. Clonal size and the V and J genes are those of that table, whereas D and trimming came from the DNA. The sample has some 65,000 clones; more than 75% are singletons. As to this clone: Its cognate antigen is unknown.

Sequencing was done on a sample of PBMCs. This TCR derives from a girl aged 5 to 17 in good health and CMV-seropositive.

The CDR3 protein is CASSVSFRTGDVQYF. As DNA, the CDR3 is TGTGCCAGCAGTGTTTCCTTTCGGACAGGGGACGTGCAGTACTTC. The rearrangement links TRBV2 to TRBJ2-7, with TRBD1 identical over 9 bases. The CDR3 loop spans 15 amino acids. Germline V gene sequence: CDR1 SNHLY, CDR2 FYNNEI. The V and J ends lost 4 bases and 9 bases, in that order; junction bases with no gene match: 13.